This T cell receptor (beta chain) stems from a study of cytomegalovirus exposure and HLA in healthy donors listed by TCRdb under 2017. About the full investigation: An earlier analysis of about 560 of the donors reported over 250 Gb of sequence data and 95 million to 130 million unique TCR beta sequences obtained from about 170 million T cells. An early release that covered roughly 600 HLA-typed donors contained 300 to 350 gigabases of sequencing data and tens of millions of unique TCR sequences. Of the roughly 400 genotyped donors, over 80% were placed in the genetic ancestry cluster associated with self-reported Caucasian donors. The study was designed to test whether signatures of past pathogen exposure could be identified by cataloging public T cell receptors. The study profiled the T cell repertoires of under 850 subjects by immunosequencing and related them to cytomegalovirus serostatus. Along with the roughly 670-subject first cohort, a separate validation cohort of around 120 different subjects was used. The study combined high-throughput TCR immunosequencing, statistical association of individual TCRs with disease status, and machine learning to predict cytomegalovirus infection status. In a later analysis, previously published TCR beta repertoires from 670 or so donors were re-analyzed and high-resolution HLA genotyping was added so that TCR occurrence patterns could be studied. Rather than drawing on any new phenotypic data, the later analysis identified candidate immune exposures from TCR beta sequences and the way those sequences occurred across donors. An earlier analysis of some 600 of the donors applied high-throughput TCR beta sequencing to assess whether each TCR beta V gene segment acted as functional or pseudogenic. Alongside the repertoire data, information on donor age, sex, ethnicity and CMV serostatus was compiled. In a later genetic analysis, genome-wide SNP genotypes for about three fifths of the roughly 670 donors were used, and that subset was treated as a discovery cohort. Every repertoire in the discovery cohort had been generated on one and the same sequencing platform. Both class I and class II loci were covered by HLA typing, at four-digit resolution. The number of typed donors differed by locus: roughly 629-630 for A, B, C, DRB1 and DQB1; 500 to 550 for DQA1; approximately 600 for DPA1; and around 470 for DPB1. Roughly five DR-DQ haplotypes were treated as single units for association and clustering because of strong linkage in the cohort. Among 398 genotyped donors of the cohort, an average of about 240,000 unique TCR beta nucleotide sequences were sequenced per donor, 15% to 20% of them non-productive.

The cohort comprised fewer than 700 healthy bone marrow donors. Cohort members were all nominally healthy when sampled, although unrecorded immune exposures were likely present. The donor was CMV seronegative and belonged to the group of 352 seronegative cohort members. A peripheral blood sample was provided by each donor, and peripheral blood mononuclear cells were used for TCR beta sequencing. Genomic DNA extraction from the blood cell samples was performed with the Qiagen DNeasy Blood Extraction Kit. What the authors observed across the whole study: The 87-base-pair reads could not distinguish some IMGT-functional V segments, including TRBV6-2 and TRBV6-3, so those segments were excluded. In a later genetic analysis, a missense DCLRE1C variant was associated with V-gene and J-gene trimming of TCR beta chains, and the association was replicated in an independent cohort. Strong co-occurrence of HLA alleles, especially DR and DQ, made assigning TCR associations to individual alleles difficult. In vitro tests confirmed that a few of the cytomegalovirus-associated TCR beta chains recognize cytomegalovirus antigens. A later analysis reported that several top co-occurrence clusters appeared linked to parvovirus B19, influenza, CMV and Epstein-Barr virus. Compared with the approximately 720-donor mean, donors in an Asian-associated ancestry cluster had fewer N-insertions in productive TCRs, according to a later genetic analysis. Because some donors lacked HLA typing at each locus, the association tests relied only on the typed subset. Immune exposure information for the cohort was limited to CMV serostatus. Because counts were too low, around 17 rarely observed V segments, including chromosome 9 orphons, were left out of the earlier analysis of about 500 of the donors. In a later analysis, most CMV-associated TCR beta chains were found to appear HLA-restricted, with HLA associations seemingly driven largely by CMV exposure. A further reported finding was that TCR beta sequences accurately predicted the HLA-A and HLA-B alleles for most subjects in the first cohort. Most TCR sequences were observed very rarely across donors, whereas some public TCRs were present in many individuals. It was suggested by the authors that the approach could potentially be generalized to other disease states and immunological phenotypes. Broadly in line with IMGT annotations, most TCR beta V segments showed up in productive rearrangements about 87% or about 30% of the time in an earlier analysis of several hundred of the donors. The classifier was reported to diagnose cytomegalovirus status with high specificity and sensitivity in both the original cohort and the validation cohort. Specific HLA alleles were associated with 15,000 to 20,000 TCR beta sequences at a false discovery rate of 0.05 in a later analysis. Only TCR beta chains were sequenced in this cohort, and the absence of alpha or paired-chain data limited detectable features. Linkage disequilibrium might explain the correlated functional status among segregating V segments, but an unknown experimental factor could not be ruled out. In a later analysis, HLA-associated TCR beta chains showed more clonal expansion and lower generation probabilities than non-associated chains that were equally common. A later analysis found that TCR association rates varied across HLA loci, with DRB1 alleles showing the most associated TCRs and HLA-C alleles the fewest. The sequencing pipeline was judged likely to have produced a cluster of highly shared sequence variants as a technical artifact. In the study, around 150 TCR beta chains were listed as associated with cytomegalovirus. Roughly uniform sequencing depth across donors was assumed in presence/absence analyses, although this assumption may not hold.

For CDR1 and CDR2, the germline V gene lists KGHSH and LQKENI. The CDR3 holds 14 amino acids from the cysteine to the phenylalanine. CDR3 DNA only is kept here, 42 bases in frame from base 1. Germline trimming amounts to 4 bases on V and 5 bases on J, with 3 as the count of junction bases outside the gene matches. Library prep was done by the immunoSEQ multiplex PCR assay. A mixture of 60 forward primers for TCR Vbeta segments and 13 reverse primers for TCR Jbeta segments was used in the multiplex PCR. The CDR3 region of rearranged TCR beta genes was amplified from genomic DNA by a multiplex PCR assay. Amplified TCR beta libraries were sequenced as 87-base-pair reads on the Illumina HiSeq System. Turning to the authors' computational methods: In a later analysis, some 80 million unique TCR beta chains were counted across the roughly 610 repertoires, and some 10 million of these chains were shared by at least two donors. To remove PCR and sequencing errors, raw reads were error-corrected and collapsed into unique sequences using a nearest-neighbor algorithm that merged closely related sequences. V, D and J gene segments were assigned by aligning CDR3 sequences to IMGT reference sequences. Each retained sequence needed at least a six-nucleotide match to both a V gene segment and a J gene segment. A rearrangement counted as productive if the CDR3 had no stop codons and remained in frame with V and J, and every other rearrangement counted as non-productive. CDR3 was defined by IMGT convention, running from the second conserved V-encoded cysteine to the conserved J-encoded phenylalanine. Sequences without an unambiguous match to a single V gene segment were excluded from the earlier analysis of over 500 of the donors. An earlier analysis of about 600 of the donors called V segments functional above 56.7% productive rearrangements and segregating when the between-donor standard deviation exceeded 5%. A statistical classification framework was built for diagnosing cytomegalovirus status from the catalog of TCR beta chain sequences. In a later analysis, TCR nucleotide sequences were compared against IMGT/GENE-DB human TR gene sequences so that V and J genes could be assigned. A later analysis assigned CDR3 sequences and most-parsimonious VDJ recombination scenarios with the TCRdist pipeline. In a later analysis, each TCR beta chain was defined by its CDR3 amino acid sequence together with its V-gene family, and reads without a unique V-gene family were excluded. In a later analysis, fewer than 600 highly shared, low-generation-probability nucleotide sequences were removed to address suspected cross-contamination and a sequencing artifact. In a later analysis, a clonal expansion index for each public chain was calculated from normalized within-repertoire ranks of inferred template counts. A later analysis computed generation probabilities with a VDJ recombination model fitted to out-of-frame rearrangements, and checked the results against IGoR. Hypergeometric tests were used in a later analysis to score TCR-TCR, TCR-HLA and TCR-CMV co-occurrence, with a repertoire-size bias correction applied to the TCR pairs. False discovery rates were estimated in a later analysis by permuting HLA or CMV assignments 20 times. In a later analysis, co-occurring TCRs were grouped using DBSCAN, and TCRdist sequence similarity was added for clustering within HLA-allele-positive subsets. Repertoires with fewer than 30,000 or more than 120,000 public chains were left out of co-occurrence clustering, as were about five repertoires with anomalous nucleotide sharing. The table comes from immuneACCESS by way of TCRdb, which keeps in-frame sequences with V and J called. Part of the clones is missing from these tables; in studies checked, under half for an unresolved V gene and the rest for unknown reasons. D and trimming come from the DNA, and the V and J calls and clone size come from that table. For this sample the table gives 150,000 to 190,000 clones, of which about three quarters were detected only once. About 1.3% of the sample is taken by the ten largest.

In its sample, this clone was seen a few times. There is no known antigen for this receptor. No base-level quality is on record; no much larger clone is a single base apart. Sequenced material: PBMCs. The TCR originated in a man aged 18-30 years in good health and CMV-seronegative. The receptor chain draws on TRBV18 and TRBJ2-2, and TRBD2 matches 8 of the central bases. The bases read TGTGCCAGCTCACAGCCGGGAGGGACCGGGGAGCTGTTTTTT. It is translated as CASSQPGGTGELFF.